The T cell receptor (beta chain) described here comes from a study of CD8 T cells in Susac syndrome. Sequencing of TCR beta, carried out with a high-throughput approach, was applied to CD8+ and CD4+ T cells from the blood. The patients who served as multiple sclerosis controls were treatment-naive and had stable or active relapsing-remitting disease that fulfilled the revised McDonald criteria. Negative isolation was applied to CD8+ and CD4+ T cells, and FACS enrichment was applied to TEMRA cells. The V and J ends lost 7 bases and 5 bases, in that order; junction bases with no gene match: 11. CDR3 length equals 15 residues. The germline V gene encodes CDR1 MNHEY and CDR2 SMNVEV (reference sequence). Random hexamers were used to reverse transcribe an amount of about 0.5 to 1 ug RNA. Multiplex PCR with immunoSEQ amplified the TCR beta CDR3 across 54 Vbeta and 13 Jbeta. Each CDR3 protein gets one entry after TCRdb re-called the immunoSEQ multiplex PCR reads with MiXCR. The table records just over 150,000 distinct CDR3 sequences, less than 97% of them present only once.

This TCR came from a human donor with multiple sclerosis. The chain links TRBV27 to TRBJ1-1; 9 bases agree with TRBD1. The material sequenced was CD8+ T cells from PBMCs. The CDR3 loop reads CASKPGQGLWTEAFF. CDR3 bases: TGTGCCAGCAAACCGGGACAGGGACTTTGGACTGAAGCTTTCTTT.